The 23 T cell receptor beta chains below come from one sample, sequenced in a study of Tregs in tolerant kidney transplant recipients. Antigen specificity for these receptors is unknown. The table came from immunoSEQ multiplex PCR; TCRdb's copy has only in-frame clones and leaves some out. This table holds about 8,600 clones, around 49% found once. The specimen sequenced was CD4+ T cells from blood cultured with allogeneic cells. The receptor set was obtained from a human donor in good health.

Within the sample, this clone is medium-sized (0.01 to 0.1%). The chain has TRBV5-1 and TRBJ2-2; 8 bases fit TRBD2. Germline-derived CDR1 and CDR2 are SGHRS and YFSETQ. The CDR3 sequence is 15 residues long. Trimming at V came to 3 bases and at J to 4 bases, leaving 5 bases not matched to a gene. The CDR3 region is CASSSGTRGTGELFF. CDR3 DNA sequence: TGCGCCAGCAGCTCCGGGACTAGGGGCACCGGGGAGCTGTTTTTT.

The rearrangement joins TRBV7-9 to TRBJ2-7; D unclear. The germline gives CDR1 SEHNR, CDR2 FQNEAQ (reference sequence). The CDR3 is 13 residues long. V was shortened by 2 bases and J by 5 bases, with 10 bases between the two germline ends. CDR3: CASSLTKDHEQYF. CDR3 coding DNA: TGTGCCAGCAGCTTAACCAAAGACCACGAGCAGTACTTC.

J is TRBJ1-2 and V is TRBV6-5; the D gene is possibly TRBD1 (6 bases). Germline V CDR1 and CDR2: MNHEY, SVGAGI. With 5 bases removed from V and 3 bases from J, the gap between germline ends came to 7 bases. This CDR3 has 12 residues. CDR3 bases: TGTGCCAGCAGTAGGACAGACTATGGCTACACCTTC. Its protein product is CASSRTDYGYTF.

This clone was picked up a small number of times. V and J are TRBV6-4 and TRBJ2-7, with TRBD1 matching over 8 bases. J gave up 12 bases and V 0 bases, and 10 bases lay outside the gene matches. There are 14 residues in the CDR3. Looked up from germline, CDR1 is MRHNA and CDR2 is SNTAGT. CDR3 loop: CASSDSRVTGESYF. CDR3 in DNA: TGTGCCAGCAGTGACTCGAGAGTGACAGGGGAATCGTACTTC.

The CDR3 DNA is TGTGCCAGCAGCCGCGAGACTAGGACTCGTACCGGGGAGCTGTTTTTT. As protein: CASSRETRTRTGELFF. This rearrangement joins TRBV7-6 to TRBJ2-2, with D tentatively TRBD2 (6 bases). Germline values: CDR1 SGHVS, CDR2 FNYEAQ. V shed 5 bases and J shed 5 bases, with 18 bases lying between them. The CDR3 totals 16 residues.

The V and J genes are TRBV9 and TRBJ1-3; possible D gene TRBD1, 5 bases. Germline CDR1 reads SGDLS; CDR2 reads YYNGEE. This CDR3 region has 16 residues. V was shortened by 0 bases and J by 1 base, with 11 bases between the two germline ends. The CDR3: CASSVVSGGSGNTIYF. The CDR3 nucleotides read TGTGCCAGCAGCGTAGTCAGTGGGGGGTCTGGAAACACCATATATTTT.

This clone was seen a handful of times. V and J are TRBV29-1 and TRBJ2-1; D might be TRBD1 or TRBD2, each matching 5 bases. Trimming shortened V by 1 base and J by 6 bases, and 13 bases separated the two germline ends. The CDR3 consists of 14 residues. Per germline, CDR1 SQVTM and CDR2 ANQGSEA. CDR3 nucleotide sequence: TGCAGCGTTGAAGGTGGGAGAGGGGCCAATGAGCAGTTCTTC. Its translation is CSVEGGRGANEQFF.

This clone was picked up a small number of times. Other DNA sequences in this specimen translate into the identical CDR3. In DNA, the CDR3 is TGTGCCAGCAGCTCCGTGGGTGGGGGCCAGGGAACGCAGTATTTT. It yields the protein CASSSVGGGQGTQYF. J is TRBJ2-3 and V is TRBV7-2, with a weak D call TRBD1 (6 bases). The CDR3 runs to 15 residues. V lost 4 bases to trimming and J lost 9 bases, with 20 bases between them. Germline assignment: CDR1 SGHTA and CDR2 FQGNSA.

In this sample, this clone is medium-sized. The CDR3 DNA follows: TGTGCCAGCAGCTTGGAGCAGAGGAGCGGCTACACCTTC. Its translation: CASSLEQRSGYTF. This chain uses TRBV5-4 with TRBJ1-2; no clear D gene. Germline V lookup: CDR1 SGHNT, CDR2 YYREEE (reference sequence). The CDR3 contains 13 residues. V was trimmed by 0 bases and J by 8 bases, leaving 11 bases between them.

A few counts support this clone. The rearrangement uses TRBV5-8 and TRBJ2-7, with TRBD2 matching over 7 bases. CDR1 and CDR2 from the germline V gene are SGHTS and YDEGEE. V was pared by 0 bases and J by 3 bases, with 9 bases of the junction left unmatched. This CDR3 is 16 amino acids long. This CDR3 is CASSLGPGGGFYEQYF. The DNA for the CDR3 is TGTGCCAGCAGCTTGGGGCCGGGGGGAGGGTTCTACGAGCAGTACTTC.

In its sample, this clone was seen a few times. The V and J genes are TRBV7-4 and TRBJ1-5; weak D call: TRBD1 (5 bases). The CDR3 loop spans 15 amino acids. Germline V CDR1 and CDR2: SGHVT, SQSDAQ. V was shortened by 4 bases and J by 6 bases, with 16 bases between the two germline ends. The DNA of the CDR3 is TGTGCCAGCAGCTCCGGGCCAGGTCAGGGTCAGCCCCAGCATTTT. Amino acid sequence: CASSSGPGQGQPQHF.

The rearrangement links TRBV6-4 to TRBJ2-7, with D perhaps given as TRBD1 or TRBD2 (6 bases each). CDR1 and CDR2 (germline): MRHNA, SNTAGT. The CDR3 totals 15 residues. V was shortened by 5 bases and J by 6 bases, with 20 bases between the two germline ends. The CDR3 sequence is CASSYRLLQGGEQYF. In nucleotides, the CDR3 is TGTGCCAGCAGTTACCGCTTGCTACAGGGAGGCGAGCAGTACTTC.

The chain uses TRBV25-1 and TRBJ2-5; 8 bases line up with TRBD2. V lost 1 base to trimming and J lost 3 bases; unmatched junction nucleotides: 7. CDR3 length equals 16 residues. CDR1 is MGHDK and CDR2 is SYGVNS in the germline V gene. This CDR3 is CASSELGSGEEETQYF. CDR3 nucleotide sequence: TGTGCCAGCAGTGAATTAGGTAGCGGGGAGGAAGAGACCCAGTACTTC. The whole variable domain, remainder taken from reference TRBV25-1 and TRBJ2-5, is EADIYQTPRYLVIGTGKKITLECSQTMGHDKMYWYQQDPGMELHLIHYSYGVNSTEKGDLSSESTVSRIRTEHFPLTLESARPSHTSQYLCASSELGSGEEETQYFGPGTRLLVL.

This clone occurred a few times. V usage is TRBV7-2 and J usage is TRBJ1-1; 10 nucleotides match TRBD1. The germline V gene encodes CDR1 SGHTA and CDR2 FQGNSA. V dropped 5 bases and J dropped 0; count of bases not matched to a gene: 9. The CDR3 consists of 17 residues. Here the CDR3 DNA reads TGTGCCAGCAGCCGACCAGGGACAGGGGCCATGAACACTGAAGCTTTCTTT. Protein product: CASSRPGTGAMNTEAFF. Full variable domain (outside the CDR3, taken from reference TRBV7-2 and TRBJ1-1): GAGVSQSPSNKVTEKGKDVELRCDPISGHTALYWYRQSLGQGLEFLIYFQGNSAPDKSGLPSDRFSAERTGGSVSTLTIQRTQQEDSAVYLCASSRPGTGAMNTEAFFGQGTRLTVV.

This clone is medium-sized within its sample. DNA of the CDR3: TGTGCCAGTAGTAGGGCAGGGGCCAATTACGAGCAGTACTTC. It specifies CASSRAGANYEQYF. The chain combines TRBV19 with TRBJ2-7; D is possibly TRBD1 (6 bases). This CDR3 has 14 residues. Looked up from germline, CDR1 is LNHDA and CDR2 is SQIVND (reference sequence). The V and J ends lost 4 bases and 4 bases respectively, with 14 bases between them. The whole variable domain, filled in from reference TRBV19 and TRBJ2-7, reads DGGITQSPKYLFRKEGQNVTLSCEQNLNHDAMYWYRQDPGQGLRLIYYSQIVNDFQKGDIAEGYSVSREKKESFPLTVTSAQKNPTAFYLCASSRAGANYEQYFGPGTRLTVT.

This clone was detected a few times. The chain recombines TRBV7-2 with TRBJ2-1; D gene ambiguous. The CDR3 loop spans 12 amino acids. The germline CDR1 and CDR2 sequences are SGHTA and FQGNSA. V was clipped by 2 bases and J by 7 bases, with 6 bases between them. This chain's CDR3 is CASSLYGNEQFF. CDR3 nucleotide sequence: TGTGCCAGCAGCTTATACGGGAATGAGCAGTTCTTC.

This clone has only a few counts. The chain joins TRBV2 to TRBJ2-3, with D unclear. The CDR3 is 15 residues long. Trimming removed 6 bases from V and 0 bases from J, with 13 bases in between. The V gene's germline CDR1 is SNHLY and CDR2 FYNNEI. The CDR3 nucleotides are TGTGCCAGCAGGGATCGGGCGTATAGCACAGATACGCAGTATTTT. Its translation is CASRDRAYSTDTQYF.

This clone has just one count. The V and J genes are TRBV6-5 and TRBJ2-5; TRBD1 matches at 7 bases. The CDR3 runs to 13 residues. J was trimmed by 14 bases and V by 5 bases; bases with no gene match: 14. CDR1 and CDR2 (germline): MNHEY, SVGAGI. Written as DNA, the CDR3 is TGTGCCAGCAGTCTCCGACCTTTAGGGGGCAATTACTTC. Protein sequence: CASSLRPLGGNYF.

In this sample, this clone turned up a few times. This sequence joins TRBV19 and TRBJ1-1, with no clear D. The V gene lost 3 bases and the J gene lost 1 base, with 6 bases spanning the gap. CDR1 is LNHDA and CDR2 is SQIVND in the germline V gene (reference sequence). This CDR3 comprises 13 residues. DNA of the CDR3: TGTGCCAGTAGTATCGTCCCGAACACTGAAGCTTTCTTT. It specifies CASSIVPNTEAFF.

The chain links TRBV9 to TRBJ2-3; 7 nucleotides line up with TRBD2. This CDR3 contains 17 residues. CDR1 is SGDLS, CDR2 YYNGEE, per germline. V lost 4 bases and J lost 2; bases outside the gene matches: 13. This CDR3 is CASSPEGGRDYTDTQYF. The CDR3 region has the DNA TGTGCCAGCAGCCCGGAGGGAGGGCGGGATTACACAGATACGCAGTATTTT.

This clone has a handful of counts. The chain uses TRBV13 and TRBJ2-7; 13 positions match TRBD2. Germline CDR1 is PRHDT and CDR2 is FYEKMQ (reference sequence). CDR3 length: 16 amino acids. The V segment lost 1 base and the J segment 3 bases; nucleotides outside the gene matches: 3. CDR3 sequence reads: CASSLEGLAGDYEQYF. CDR3 nucleotide sequence: TGTGCCAGCAGCTTAGAAGGACTAGCGGGAGACTACGAGCAGTACTTC.

V gene TRBV4-1 combines with J gene TRBJ2-2; either TRBD1 or TRBD2 may supply D (5 bases each). Trimming shortened V by 0 bases and J by 8 bases, and 16 bases separated the two germline ends. Germline V gene data show CDR1 as MGHRA and CDR2 as YSYEKL. CDR3 length: 16 residues. CDR3 protein: CASSQDPRGRLGELFF. For the CDR3, the DNA is TGCGCCAGCAGCCAAGATCCCCGGGGCCGTCTAGGGGAGCTGTTTTTT.

This clone was found once. This chain joins TRBV6-5 and TRBJ2-5, with 8 bases that match TRBD2. After removal of 6 bases from V and 11 bases from J, the junction contained 11 bases not matched to a gene. This CDR3 contains 13 residues. The germline V gene has CDR1 MNHEY and CDR2 SVGAGI. As DNA, the CDR3 is TGTGCCAGCAGGCGACCGACCGGGAGGGAGCAGTACTTC. It is translated as CASRRPTGREQYF.